The 18 T cell receptor beta chains below all came from one sample that was sequenced in a study of response to subunit inactivated influenza vaccine. TCRdb called the RT-PCR reads again in MiXCR, with one record for every CDR3 protein. The sample contains hundreds of thousands of distinct CDR3 sequences, about 7.6% of which appear only once. This specimen was PBMCs from blood, taken roughly 24 months after vaccination. These receptors were collected from a man aged 45 to 75 who received an inactivated influenza vaccine.

This clonotype was found many times. The chain links TRBV11-2 to TRBJ1-4; perhaps TRBD1 as D (5 bases). This CDR3 has 14 residues. From germline, CDR1 is SGHAT and CDR2 FQNNGV. Trimming cost V 4 bases and J 7 bases, with 13 bases left between them. The CDR3 DNA follows: TGTGCCAGCAGCTATGGGGGGTCGGTTGAAAAACTGTTTTTT. It yields the protein CASSYGGSVEKLFF.

Many counts were recorded for this clonotype. The chain joins TRBV4-1 to TRBJ1-5; D remains ambiguous. The CDR3 is 17 residues long. Germline V lookup: CDR1 MGHRA, CDR2 YSYEKL. V was pared by 4 bases and J by 0 bases, with 16 bases between. CDR3 sequence: CASSPARNGYSNQPQHF. Written as DNA, the CDR3 is TGCGCCAGCAGCCCCGCGAGGAATGGGTATAGCAATCAGCCCCAGCATTTT.

This clonotype appeared many times. This chain joins TRBV6-1 and TRBJ1-5; D might be TRBD1 (6 bases). The CDR3 length is 16 residues. The germline V gene has CDR1 MNHNS and CDR2 SASEGT. The V and J ends lost 4 bases and 3 bases respectively, with 16 bases between them. The CDR3: CASSGGRGSNNQPQHF. The CDR3 DNA follows: TGTGCCAGCAGTGGTGGCAGGGGCTCCAACAATCAGCCCCAGCATTTT.

CDR3 coding DNA: TGTGCCAGCAGCGCGGTTTCGGGCTCACGTACCCCGGGGCAGTACTTC. Protein: CASSAVSGSRTPGQYF. This chain connects TRBV5-5 to TRBJ2-7; no clear D. V shed 4 bases and J shed 9 bases, with 26 bases lying between them. The CDR3 sequence is 16 residues long. In germline, CDR1 is SGHKS, CDR2 YYEKEE (reference sequence).

This clonotype was counted ten times or more. J is TRBJ1-1 and V is TRBV7-9; unclear D gene. Germline V CDR1 and CDR2: SEHNR, FQNEAQ (reference sequence). CDR3 length: 11 amino acids. The V end lost 5 bases, the J end lost 8 bases, and 9 bases lay between the germline ends. This chain's CDR3 is CASSPDPEAFF. In DNA, the CDR3 is TGTGCCAGCAGCCCGGACCCCGAAGCTTTCTTT.

This clonotype was observed a handful of times. This CDR3 reads CSVERGLRNEQFF. CDR3 DNA: TGCAGCGTTGAACGGGGTTTGAGGAATGAGCAGTTCTTC. The rearrangement joins TRBV29-1 to TRBJ2-1; the D gene is possibly TRBD2 (5 bases). The CDR3 consists of 13 residues. With 2 bases removed from V and 7 bases from J, the gap between germline ends came to 12 bases. The germline CDR1 and CDR2 sequences are SQVTM and ANQGSEA.

This clonotype showed up many times. The V gene is TRBV12-3 or TRBV12-4, the J gene TRBJ2-2; D is uncertain. Trimming removed 4 bases at V and 4 bases at J, with 10 bases between. The CDR3 has 14 amino acids. The CDR3 DNA sequence: TGTGCCAGCAGTTATCCTGGCCTCACCGGGGAGCTGTTTTTT. Encoded protein: CASSYPGLTGELFF.

This clonotype was recorded a few times. V gene TRBV10-2 combines with J gene TRBJ2-5, with D possibly TRBD1 on 5 matching bases. There are 15 residues in the CDR3. Germline CDR1 is WSHSY and CDR2 is SAAADI. Trimming stripped 3 bases from V and 3 bases from J, with 14 bases between. Written as DNA, the CDR3 is TGCGCCAGCAGTGAATTCAGGGTTACGGAAGAGACCCAGTACTTC. Residues: CASSEFRVTEETQYF.

V usage is TRBV4-2 and J usage is TRBJ2-2; 8 bases are shared with TRBD2. CDR3 length equals 16 residues. Germline lookup yields CDR1 LGHNA and CDR2 YNFKEQ. The junction had 6 bases not matched to a gene; V was cut back by 1 base and J by 5 bases. The CDR3 region is CASSQGGGRFTGELFF. CDR3 bases: TGTGCCAGCAGCCAAGGCGGGGGGCGATTTACCGGGGAGCTGTTTTTT.

The rearrangement links TRBV7-2 to TRBJ2-5; tentative D call: TRBD1 (5 bases). The CDR3 length is 13 residues. V dropped 8 bases and J dropped 4 bases, with 14 bases sitting between them. CDR1 is SGHTA and CDR2 is FQGNSA in the germline V gene. The CDR3 coding sequence is TGTGCCAGCGTCCTGGGGCGCGGAGAGACCCAGTACTTC. It translates to CASVLGRGETQYF.

This clonotype was seen more than once but under ten times. The gene calls are TRBV5-5 and TRBJ2-2, with TRBD2 matching over 11 bases. CDR3 length equals 14 residues. Trimming took 4 bases from V and 7 from J; bases not matched to a gene: 3. Per germline, CDR1 SGHKS and CDR2 YYEKEE (reference sequence). CDR3 DNA sequence: TGTGCCAGCAGCCAACTAGCGGGAGTCGGGGAGCTGTTTTTT. This codes for CASSQLAGVGELFF. The full variable domain, in which reference TRBV5-5 and TRBJ2-2 provide the parts outside the CDR3, is DAGVTQSPTHLIKTRGQQVTLRCSPISGHKSVSWYQQVLGQGPQFIFQYYEKEERGRGNFPDRFSARQFPNYSSELNVNALLLGDSALYLCASSQLAGVGELFFGEGSRLTVL.

This chain connects TRBV18 to TRBJ2-3; D remains ambiguous. Trimming shortened V by 6 bases and J by 2 bases, and 9 bases separated the two germline ends. Germline CDR1 KGHSH, CDR2 LQKENI. The CDR3 has 13 residues. In DNA, the CDR3 is TGTGCCAGCTCGCCTAAATCCACAGATACGCAGTATTTT. It translates to CASSPKSTDTQYF.

The V call is TRBV29-1, the J call TRBJ1-1; D is uncertain. Germline CDR1 SQVTM, CDR2 ANQGSEA. The CDR3 extends over 12 amino acids. Trimming took off 4 bases at V and 6 bases at J, with 12 bases between the two ends. CDR3 residues: CSVGVQVSEAFF. CDR3 DNA: TGCAGCGTTGGAGTTCAGGTCTCTGAAGCTTTCTTT.

This clonotype has ten or more counts. The chain recombines TRBV10-3 with TRBJ1-5; D might be TRBD1 (6 bases). From germline, CDR1 is ENHRY and CDR2 SYGVKD. The CDR3 has 14 amino acids. V was clipped by 4 bases and J by 6 bases, with 13 bases between them. The CDR3 DNA sequence: TGTGCCATCAGTGGGGGGGCTGGGGGTCAGCCCCAGCATTTT. Its protein is CAISGGAGGQPQHF.

The V gene is TRBV3-1, the J gene TRBJ2-1; perhaps TRBD2 as D (6 bases). The CDR3 sequence is 15 residues long. The ends were cut back, 4 bases at V and 3 bases at J, with 13 bases in the middle. In germline, CDR1 is LGHDT, CDR2 YNNKEL (reference sequence). The CDR3 nucleotides read TGTGCCAGCAGCCCCGATAGCGGCTTCTACAATGAGCAGTTCTTC. It translates to CASSPDSGFYNEQFF.

The rearrangement uses TRBV19 and TRBJ2-1; 9 bases match TRBD2. The CDR3 runs to 14 residues. The ends lost 5 bases at V and 4 bases at J; junction bases unmatched: 3. The germline gives CDR1 LNHDA, CDR2 SQIVND (reference sequence). The DNA for the CDR3 is TGTGCCAGTAGTGAAGCGGGGGGATACAATGAGCAGTTCTTC. This translates into CASSEAGGYNEQFF.

This clonotype was recorded a few times. The chain has TRBV7-2 and TRBJ1-6; a weak D match, TRBD1 (5 bases). V shed 5 bases and J shed 9 bases, with 20 bases lying between them. Per the germline V gene, CDR1 is SGHTA and CDR2 is FQGNSA. This CDR3 contains 16 residues. Written as DNA, the CDR3 is TGTGCCAGCAGCCCGTCATTCCGGGGCTTGGGTTCACCCCTCCACTTT. Protein product: CASSPSFRGLGSPLHF.

This clonotype turned up a few times. This sequence joins TRBV24-1 and TRBJ1-2; 8 nucleotides agree with TRBD1. Per germline, CDR1 KGHDR and CDR2 SFDVKD. This CDR3 has 13 amino acids. V was pared by 3 bases and J by 13 bases, with 9 bases of the junction left unmatched. CDR3 nucleotide sequence: TGTGCCACCAGTGATCGAACAGGGGGGGCGGCCACCTTC. It translates to CATSDRTGGAATF.